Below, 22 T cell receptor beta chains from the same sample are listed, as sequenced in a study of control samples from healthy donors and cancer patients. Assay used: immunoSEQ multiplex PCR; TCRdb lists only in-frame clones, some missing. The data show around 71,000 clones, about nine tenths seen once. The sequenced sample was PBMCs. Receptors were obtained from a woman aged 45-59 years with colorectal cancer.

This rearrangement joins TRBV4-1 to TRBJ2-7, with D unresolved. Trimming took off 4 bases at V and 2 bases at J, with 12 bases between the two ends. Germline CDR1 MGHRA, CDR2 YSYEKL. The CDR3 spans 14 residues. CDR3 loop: CASSPGIETYEQYF. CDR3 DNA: TGCGCCAGCAGCCCTGGGATAGAAACCTACGAGCAGTACTTC.

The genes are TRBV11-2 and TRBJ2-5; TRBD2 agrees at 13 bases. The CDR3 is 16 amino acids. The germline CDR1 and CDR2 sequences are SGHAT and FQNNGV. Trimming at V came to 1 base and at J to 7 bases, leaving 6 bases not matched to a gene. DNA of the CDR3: TGTGCCAGCAGCTTAGCTACTAGCGGGGGGGCCGGGACCCAGTACTTC. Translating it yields CASSLATSGGAGTQYF.

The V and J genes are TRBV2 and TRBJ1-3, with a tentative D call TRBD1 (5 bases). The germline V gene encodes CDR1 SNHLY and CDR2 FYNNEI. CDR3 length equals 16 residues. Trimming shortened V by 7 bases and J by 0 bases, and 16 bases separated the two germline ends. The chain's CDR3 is CASTRGRDYSGNTIYF. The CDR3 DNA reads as TGTGCCAGCACGAGGGGCAGGGACTACTCTGGAAACACCATATATTTT. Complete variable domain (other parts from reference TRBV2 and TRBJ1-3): EPEVTQTPSHQVTQMGQEVILRCVPISNHLYFYWYRQILGQKVEFLVSFYNNEISEKSEIFDDQFSVERPDGSNFTLKIRSTKLEDSAMYFCASTRGRDYSGNTIYFGEGSWLTVV.

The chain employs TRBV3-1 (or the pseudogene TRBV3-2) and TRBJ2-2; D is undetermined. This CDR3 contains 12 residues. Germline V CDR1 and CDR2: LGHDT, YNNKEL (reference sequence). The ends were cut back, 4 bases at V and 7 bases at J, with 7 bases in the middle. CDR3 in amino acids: CASSRTYGELFF. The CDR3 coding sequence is TGTGCCAGCAGCCGAACATACGGGGAGCTGTTTTTT.

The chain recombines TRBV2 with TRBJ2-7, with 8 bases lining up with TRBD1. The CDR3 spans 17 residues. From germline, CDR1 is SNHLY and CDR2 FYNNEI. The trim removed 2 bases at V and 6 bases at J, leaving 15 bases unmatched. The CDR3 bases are TGTGCCAGCAGTGAAATCCCCCGTATAACAGGGGGTTCCGAGCAGTACTTC. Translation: CASSEIPRITGGSEQYF.

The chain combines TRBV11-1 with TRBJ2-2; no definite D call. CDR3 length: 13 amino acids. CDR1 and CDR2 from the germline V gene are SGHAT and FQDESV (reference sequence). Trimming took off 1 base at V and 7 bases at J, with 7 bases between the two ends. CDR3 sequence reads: CASSLVAYGELFF. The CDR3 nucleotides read TGTGCCAGCAGCTTAGTAGCTTACGGGGAGCTGTTTTTT.

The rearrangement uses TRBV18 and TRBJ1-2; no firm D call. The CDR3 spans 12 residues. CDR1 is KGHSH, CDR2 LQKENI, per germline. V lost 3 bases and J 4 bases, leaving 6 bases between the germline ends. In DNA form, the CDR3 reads TGTGCCAGCTCACCGGGAACCTATGGCTACACCTTC. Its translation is CASSPGTYGYTF.

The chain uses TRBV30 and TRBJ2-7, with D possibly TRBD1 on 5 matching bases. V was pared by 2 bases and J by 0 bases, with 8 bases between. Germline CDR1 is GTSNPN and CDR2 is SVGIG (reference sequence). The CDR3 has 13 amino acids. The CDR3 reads CAWSRTRSYEQYF. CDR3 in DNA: TGTGCCTGGAGTCGGACACGCTCCTACGAGCAGTACTTC.

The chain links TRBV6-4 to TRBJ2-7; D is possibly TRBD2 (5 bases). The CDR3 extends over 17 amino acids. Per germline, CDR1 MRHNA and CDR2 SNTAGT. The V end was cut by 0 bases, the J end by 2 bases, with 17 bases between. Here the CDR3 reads CASSDSYVLDGTYEQYF. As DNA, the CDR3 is TGTGCCAGCAGTGACTCTTACGTATTGGACGGGACCTACGAGCAGTACTTC.

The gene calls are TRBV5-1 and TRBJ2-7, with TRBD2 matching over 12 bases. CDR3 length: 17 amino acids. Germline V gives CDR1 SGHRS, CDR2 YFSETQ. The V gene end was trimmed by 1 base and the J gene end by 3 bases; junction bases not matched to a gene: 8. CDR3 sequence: CASSLYATSGGLYEQYF. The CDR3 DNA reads TGCGCCAGCAGCTTGTACGCGACTAGCGGGGGCCTCTACGAGCAGTACTTC.

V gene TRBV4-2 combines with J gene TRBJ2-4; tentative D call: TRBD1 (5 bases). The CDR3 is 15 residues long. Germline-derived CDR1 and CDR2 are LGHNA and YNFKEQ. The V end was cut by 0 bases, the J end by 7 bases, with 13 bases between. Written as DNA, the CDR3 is TGTGCCAGCAGCCAAGATTGGGGCAGCACGAACATTCAGTACTTC. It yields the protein CASSQDWGSTNIQYF.

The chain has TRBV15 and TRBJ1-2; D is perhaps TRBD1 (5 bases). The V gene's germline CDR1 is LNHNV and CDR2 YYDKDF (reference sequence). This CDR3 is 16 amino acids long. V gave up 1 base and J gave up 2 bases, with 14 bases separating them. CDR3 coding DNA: TGTGCCACCAGCAGAGGACAGACAATGGGGAACTATGGCTACACCTTC. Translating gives CATSRGQTMGNYGYTF.

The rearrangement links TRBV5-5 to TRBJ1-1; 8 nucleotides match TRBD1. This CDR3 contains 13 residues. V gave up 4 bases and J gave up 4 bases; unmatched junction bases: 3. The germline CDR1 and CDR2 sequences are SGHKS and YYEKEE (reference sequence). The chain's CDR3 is CASSRGTGTEAFF. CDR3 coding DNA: TGTGCCAGCAGCCGAGGGACAGGCACTGAAGCTTTCTTT.

CDR3 region: CASSPRAGLNTGELFF. CDR3 coding DNA: TGTGCCAGCAGCCCGCGAGCGGGACTAAACACCGGGGAGCTGTTTTTT. The J gene is TRBJ2-2, the V gene TRBV11-2, with 7 bases identical to TRBD2. Germline values: CDR1 SGHAT, CDR2 FQNNGV. V dropped 5 bases and J dropped 2; count of bases not matched to a gene: 8. The CDR3 sequence is 16 residues long.

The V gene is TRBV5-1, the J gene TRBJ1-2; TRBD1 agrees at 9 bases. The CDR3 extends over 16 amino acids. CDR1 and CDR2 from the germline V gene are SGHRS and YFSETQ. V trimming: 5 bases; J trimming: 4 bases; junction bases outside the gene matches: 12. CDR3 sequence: CASRHISGQGIYGYTF. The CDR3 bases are TGCGCCAGCAGACATATTTCGGGACAGGGTATCTATGGCTACACCTTC.

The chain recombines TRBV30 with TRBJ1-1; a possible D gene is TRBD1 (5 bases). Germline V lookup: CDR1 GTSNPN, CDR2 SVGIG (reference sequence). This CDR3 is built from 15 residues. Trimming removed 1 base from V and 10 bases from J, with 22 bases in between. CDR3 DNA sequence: TGTGCCTGGAGTGCTACAGGCAAGAGTCAAATCCCAGCTTTCTTT. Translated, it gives CAWSATGKSQIPAFF.

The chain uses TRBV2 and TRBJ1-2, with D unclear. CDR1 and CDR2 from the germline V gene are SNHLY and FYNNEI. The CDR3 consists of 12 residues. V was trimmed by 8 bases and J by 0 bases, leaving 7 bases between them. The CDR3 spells CASGRTNYGYTF. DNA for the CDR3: TGTGCCAGCGGCAGGACTAACTATGGCTACACCTTC.

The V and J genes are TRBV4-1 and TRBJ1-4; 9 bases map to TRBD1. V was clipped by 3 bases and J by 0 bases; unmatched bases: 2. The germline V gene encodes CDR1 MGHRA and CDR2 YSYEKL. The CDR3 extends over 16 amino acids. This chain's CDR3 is CASSQGQGTTNEKLFF. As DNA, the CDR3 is TGCGCCAGCAGCCAGGGACAGGGAACAACTAATGAAAAACTGTTTTTT.

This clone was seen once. The CDR3 DNA reads as TGTGCCAGCGTTAGGATCCTCAATCAGCCCCAGCATTTT. This gives the protein CASVRILNQPQHF. V is TRBV6-6 and J is TRBJ1-5; D gene uncertain. The V and J ends lost 8 bases and 3 bases respectively, with 11 bases between them. Germline CDR1 reads MNHNY; CDR2 reads SVGAGI (reference sequence). The CDR3 is 13 residues long.

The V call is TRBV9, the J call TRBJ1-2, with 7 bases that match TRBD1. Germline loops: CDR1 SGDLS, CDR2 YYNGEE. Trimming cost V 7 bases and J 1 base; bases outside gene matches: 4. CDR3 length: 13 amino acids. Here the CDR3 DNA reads TGTGCCAGCGCAAGACAGGGTAACTATGGCTACACCTTC. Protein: CASARQGNYGYTF.

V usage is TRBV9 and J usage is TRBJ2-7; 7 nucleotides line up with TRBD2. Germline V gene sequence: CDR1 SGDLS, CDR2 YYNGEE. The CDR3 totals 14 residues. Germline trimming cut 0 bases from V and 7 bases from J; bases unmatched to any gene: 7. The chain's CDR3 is CASSVGGGSDEQYF. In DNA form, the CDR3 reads TGTGCCAGCAGCGTAGGTGGCGGGAGTGATGAGCAGTACTTC.

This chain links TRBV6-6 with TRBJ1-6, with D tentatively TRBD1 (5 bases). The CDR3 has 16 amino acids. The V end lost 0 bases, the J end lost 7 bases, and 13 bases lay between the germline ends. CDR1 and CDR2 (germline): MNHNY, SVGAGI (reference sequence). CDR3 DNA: TGTGCCAGCAGTTACTCGACCGGGGCGCGAAATTCACCCCTCCACTTT. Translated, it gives CASSYSTGARNSPLHF.